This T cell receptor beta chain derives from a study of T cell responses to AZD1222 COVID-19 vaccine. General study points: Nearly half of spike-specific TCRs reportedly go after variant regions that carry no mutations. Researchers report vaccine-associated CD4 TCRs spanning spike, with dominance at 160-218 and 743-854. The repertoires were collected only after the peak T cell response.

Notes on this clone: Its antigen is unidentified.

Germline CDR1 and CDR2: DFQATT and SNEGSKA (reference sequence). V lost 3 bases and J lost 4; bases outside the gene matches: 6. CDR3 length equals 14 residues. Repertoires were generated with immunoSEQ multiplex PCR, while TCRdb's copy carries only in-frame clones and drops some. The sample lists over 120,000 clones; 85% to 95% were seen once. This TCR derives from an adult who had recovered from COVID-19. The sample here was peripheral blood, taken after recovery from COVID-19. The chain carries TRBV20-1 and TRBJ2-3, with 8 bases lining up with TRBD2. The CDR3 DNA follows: TGCAGTGCTAGTAGGGCGGGAGGCCCAGATACGCAGTATTTT. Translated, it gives CSASRAGGPDTQYF.